The rows below give T cell receptor beta chains drawn from one sample of a study of T cells after yellow fever vaccination. A single record per CDR3 protein comes from TCRdb applying MiXCR to the 5' RACE reads. The profile shows about 320,000 distinct CDR3 sequences, roughly 4.3% of them singletons. This specimen consisted of PBMCs, obtained 15 days after the yellow fever booster vaccination. These receptors all stem from a man aged 18 to 30 who received the YFV17D yellow fever vaccine. Both conserved end residues are part of each CDR3. The D gene is left open where the match is weak. Where a row states a size, it is once, few, many or the class of an expanded clone; other rows omit it.

TRBV12-3/TRBV12-4	TRBJ2-5	TRBD2	.	TGTGCCAGCAGTACTAGCGGGGGGGCAAAGACCCAGTACTTC	CASSTSGGAKTQYF
TRBV11-2	TRBJ1-5	.	many	TGTGCCAGCAGCTTAGCGGAGGGTAGCAATCAGCCCCAGCATTTT	CASSLAEGSNQPQHF
TRBV9	TRBJ1-2	.	.	TGTGCCAGCAGCGAGGGGGGATCAGGCAGGGACTACTATGGCTACACCTTC	CASSEGGSGRDYYGYTF
TRBV6-5	TRBJ2-3	TRBD2	few	TGTGCCAGCAGTTACACTAGCGGGGGGGCAGATACGCAGTATTTT	CASSYTSGGADTQYF
TRBV12-3/TRBV12-4	TRBJ1-5	.	many	TGTGCCAGCACCAGAGGACAGCCCCAGCATTTT	CASTRGQPQHF
TRBV20-1	TRBJ1-1	.	many	TGCAGTGCTAGAGTTTATCAAGTCCTAACCACTGAAGCTTTCTTT	CSARVYQVLTTEAFF
TRBV7-6	TRBJ1-2	.	.	TGTGCCAGAAGCCCTGATTCTAACTATGGCTACACCTTC	CARSPDSNYGYTF
TRBV23-1	TRBJ1-6	.	.	TGCGCCAGCCATCTGACACCCCTCCACTTT	CASHLTPLHF
TRBV28	TRBJ2-6	.	many	TGTGCCAGCAGTTCCCTTAGGGGTGGGGCCAACGTCCTGACTTTC	CASSSLRGGANVLTF
TRBV7-6	TRBJ2-5	TRBD2	.	TGTGCCAGCAGCTTCCGCTCGCTAGCGGGGGGGCCTGAGACCCAGTACTTC	CASSFRSLAGGPETQYF
TRBV5-1	TRBJ2-3	TRBD2	.	TGCGCCAGCAGTGCATGGGGCGGGGGGGTGAGCACAGATACGCAGTATTTT	CASSAWGGGVSTDTQYF
TRBV30	TRBJ2-7	.	few	TGTGCCTGGAACCAGGCTCTCGACGAGCAGTACTTC	CAWNQALDEQYF
TRBV24-1	TRBJ2-2	.	.	TGTGCCACCAGTGAAAGGAACACCGGGGAGCTGTTTTTT	CATSERNTGELFF
TRBV9	TRBJ2-3	TRBD1	many	TGTGCCAGCAGCCGGGACAGGGTAACAGATACGCAGTATTTT	CASSRDRVTDTQYF
TRBV12-3/TRBV12-4	TRBJ2-5	.	few	TGTGCCAGCAGCCAAGCGGCAGTCCTCCGGGAGACCCAGTACTTC	CASSQAAVLRETQYF
TRBV5-6	TRBJ2-1	TRBD1	many	TGTGCCAGCAGCCCACTCACGTCGACAGGGAGCCACAATGAGCAGTTCTTC	CASSPLTSTGSHNEQFF
TRBV7-2	TRBJ2-7	.	many	TGTGCCAGCAGCTTACGGCAGGGAAGGTACGAGCAGTACTTC	CASSLRQGRYEQYF
TRBV6-2/TRBV6-3	TRBJ2-1	.	many	TGTGCCAGCAGTTATGGCGTATGGGGCACCCGAAGTTGGAATGAGCAGTTCTTC	CASSYGVWGTRSWNEQFF
TRBV6-5	TRBJ2-7	TRBD1	many	TGTGCCAGCAGTCGGGACAGAATCTCCTACGAGCAGTACTTC	CASSRDRISYEQYF
TRBV5-5	TRBJ1-2	.	few	TGTGCCAGCAGCTTGGGACGGCGTGACTATGGCTACACCTTC	CASSLGRRDYGYTF
TRBV20-1	TRBJ2-1	TRBD2	.	TGCAGTGGTGAGTTAGCGGGGAGCAATGAGCAGTTCTTC	CSGELAGSNEQFF
TRBV12-3/TRBV12-4	TRBJ2-6	.	many	TGTGCCAGCAGTTTATTCAACCCCGGGGCCAACGTCCTGACTTTC	CASSLFNPGANVLTF
TRBV20-1	TRBJ2-3	.	many	TGCAGTGCAGATAGACCCGAATTCACAGATACGCAGTATTTT	CSADRPEFTDTQYF
TRBV11-2	TRBJ2-5	.	many	TGTGCCAGCAGCTTAGCCCCCCAGTGGTTAGGGGAGACCCAGTACTTC	CASSLAPQWLGETQYF
TRBV5-1	TRBJ1-5	.	few	TGCGCCAGCAGTTTGGACTACTCGGGCAATCAGCCCCAGCATTTT	CASSLDYSGNQPQHF
TRBV7-6	TRBJ2-3	TRBD2	.	TGTGCCAGCAGCTTGTCTAGCGGGGGTTTGATCACAGATACGCAGTATTTT	CASSLSSGGLITDTQYF
TRBV5-1	TRBJ1-4	.	.	TGCGCCAGCAGCATGCTTACTCTGGGGACTAATGAAAAACTGTTTTTT	CASSMLTLGTNEKLFF
TRBV25-1	TRBJ2-5	.	many	TGTGCCAGCAGTGAATACAGGGAAGAGACCCAGTACTTC	CASSEYREETQYF
TRBV13	TRBJ2-3	TRBD2	.	TGTGCCAGCAGCAGACTAGCGGGGGTTTTCCCTAGCACAGATACGCAGTATTTT	CASSRLAGVFPSTDTQYF
TRBV5-6	TRBJ1-4	TRBD1	.	TGTGCCAGCAGCTCCGAGGGACAGGGATGGGAAAAACTGTTTTTT	CASSSEGQGWEKLFF
TRBV7-2	TRBJ1-3	.	.	TGTGCCAGCAGCTCTCTCCTATCAACCATATATTTT	CASSSLLSTIYF
TRBV6-2/TRBV6-3	TRBJ2-5	.	.	TGTGCCAGCAGTACCCCCCCTGGGGCGGGGGCTACCCAGTACTTC	CASSTPPGAGATQYF
TRBV3-1	TRBJ1-5	.	few	TGTGCCAGCAGCCAAGGCCCAGGGGCCGTTCAGCCCCAGCATTTT	CASSQGPGAVQPQHF
TRBV7-3	TRBJ2-6	TRBD2	many	TGTGCCAGCACCCCCGGACTAGCCTCTGGGGCCAACGTCCTGACTTTC	CASTPGLASGANVLTF
TRBV7-9	TRBJ2-5	.	many	TGTGCCAGCAGCGAAAGCCAGGAGACCCAGTACTTC	CASSESQETQYF
TRBV10-3	TRBJ2-7	.	many	TGTGCCATCAGTGAGGTCAGGGCCTACGAGCAGTACTTC	CAISEVRAYEQYF
TRBV7-9	TRBJ2-7	TRBD1	.	TGTGCCAGCAGCTCCCCAATACAGGGGACGTCCTACGAGCAGTACTTC	CASSSPIQGTSYEQYF
TRBV5-6	TRBJ2-3	.	few	TGTGCCAGCAGCCAAGGAGTGGATACGCAGTATTTT	CASSQGVDTQYF
TRBV5-1	TRBJ1-1	.	.	TGCGCCAGCAGCTCCTCGGAAAACACTGAAGCTTTCTTT	CASSSSENTEAFF
TRBV7-3	TRBJ2-3	TRBD2	many	TGTGCCAGCAGCCCCCTAGCGGGGGGCGCAGATACGCAGTATTTT	CASSPLAGGADTQYF
TRBV5-1	TRBJ2-1	.	.	TGCGCCAGCAGCTTGGTCGGGGAATTCTCCTACAATGAGCAGTTCTTC	CASSLVGEFSYNEQFF